The entry below gives a single T cell receptor beta chain sequence along with its context. Antigen: not known. RNA transcripts were the template for amplifying TCR beta CDR3 regions. TCR CDR3 regions were first amplified by RT-PCR with HTBI primers. TCRdb re-analysed the multiplex PCR reads in MiXCR, keeping a single row per CDR3 protein. The table records some 320,000 distinct CDR3 sequences, roughly an eighth of them present only once. This sample stems from a study of T cells in Graves' hyperthyroidism and ophthalmopathy. Trimming cost V 11 bases and J 10 bases, with 23 bases left between them. This CDR3 spans 13 amino acids. Germline V gives CDR1 MNHNS, CDR2 SASEGT. Study-level results: Most thyroid-expanded clonotypes above 0.001 were also found in blood.

Exclusions: uncontrolled infection, other autoimmune disease, pregnancy, lactation. This receptor was taken from a woman between 35 and 50 years old with Graves' ophthalmopathy. The rearrangement links TRBV6-1 to TRBJ1-1; a weak D match, TRBD1 (6 bases). The sequencing sample was made of blood. The chain's CDR3 is CASRTPGERVAFF. The CDR3 bases are TGTGCCTCCCGAACCCCAGGGGAGAGGGTAGCTTTCTTT.